This T cell receptor (beta chain) comes out of a study of shared clonotypes between healthy human individuals. Whole-study context: Donors consisted of two women and a few men between 18 and 49. Findings of the study overall: Since donors were few, the genetic and exposure-history diversity represented was limited. Generally, naive subsets came out with larger estimated richness than memory subsets. Specimens sampled were limited to blood, with tissue repertoires likely differing.

This clone was detected once. Its specificity is unknown. CDR3 length equals 14 residues. In germline, CDR1 is SGDLS, CDR2 YYNGEE. V lost 4 bases and J lost 4; bases outside the gene matches: 4. Assay used: immunoSEQ multiplex PCR; TCRdb lists only in-frame clones, some missing. The table lists 740,000 or so clones, about three quarters of them singletons. The TCR was taken from a woman in her thirties in good health. The rearrangement uses TRBV9 and TRBJ2-2; 7 nucleotides align to TRBD1. Sequenced sample: memory CD4+ T cells sorted from blood. As to subset: CD45RA-negative fraction. The CDR3 reads CASSLRDSTGELFF. The CDR3 region has the DNA TGTGCCAGCAGCCTCCGGGACAGCACCGGGGAGCTGTTTTTT.